Listed here are 9 T cell receptor beta chains from one sample, sequenced in a study of Graves' ophthalmopathy and Graves' hyperthyroidism. CDR3 regions of TCR beta were amplified from RNA transcripts. HTBI primers served in a first-round RT-PCR, which a second-round multiplex PCR followed. TCRdb analysed the multiplex PCR reads with MiXCR anew, one entry per CDR3 protein. The sample includes nearly 400,000 distinct CDR3 sequences, approximately 20% of them seen just once. Sample: peripheral blood. The origin of the receptors is a woman under 30 with Graves' ophthalmopathy.

There are many counts of this clonotype. The rearrangement uses TRBV29-1 and TRBJ1-1, with D hard to call. Germline V gives CDR1 SQVTM, CDR2 ANQGSEA. The germline V and J ends were trimmed by 7 bases and 8 bases, with 23 bases remaining between them. The CDR3 has 14 residues. The CDR3 DNA is TGCAGCGCGGGTGGTGGAAAGCCGGCATCAGAAGCTTTCTTT. This codes for CSAGGGKPASEAFF.

The table lists this clonotype with many counts. This chain uses TRBV20-1 with TRBJ2-7; 7 bases agree with TRBD1. Germline loops: CDR1 DFQATT, CDR2 SNEGSKA (reference sequence). The trim removed 2 bases at V and 5 bases at J, leaving 6 bases unmatched. The CDR3 has 13 amino acids. The chain's CDR3 is CSARSTGFDEQYF. CDR3 DNA sequence: TGCAGTGCTAGATCGACAGGGTTTGACGAGCAGTACTTC.

This clonotype was recorded once. The chain carries TRBV28 and TRBJ2-2, with 14 bases aligning to TRBD2. The CDR3 has 18 residues. Germline assignment: CDR1 MDHEN and CDR2 SYDVKM. Trimming at V came to 6 bases and at J to 5 bases, leaving 11 bases not matched to a gene. The CDR3 is CASSTAGLAGVETGELFF. The CDR3 region has the DNA TGTGCCAGCAGCACCGCGGGACTAGCGGGAGTTGAGACCGGGGAGCTGTTTTTT.

This clonotype was recorded many times. The chain recombines TRBV19 with TRBJ1-5, with TRBD1 as a possible D gene (5 bases). Trimming left V 5 bases short and J 6 bases short, with 8 bases between. The CDR3 sequence is 12 residues long. The V gene's germline CDR1 is LNHDA and CDR2 SQIVND (reference sequence). The CDR3 sequence: CASSDRSQPQHF. Written as DNA, the CDR3 is TGTGCCAGTAGTGACAGATCTCAGCCCCAGCATTTT.

This clonotype was detected ten times or more. V and J are TRBV30 and TRBJ2-2, with unresolved D. CDR3 length: 12 residues. Per germline, CDR1 GTSNPN and CDR2 SVGIG (reference sequence). The V gene lost 3 bases and the J gene lost 6 bases, with 8 bases spanning the gap. CDR3 sequence reads: CAWSPVPGELFF. CDR3 DNA: TGTGCCTGGAGCCCGGTACCCGGGGAGCTGTTTTTT.

This clonotype turned up a few times. J is TRBJ1-5 and V is TRBV28; 7 nucleotides agree with TRBD1. Germline CDR1 reads MDHEN; CDR2 reads SYDVKM. V shed 5 bases and J 5 bases; nucleotides not matched to a gene: 9. This CDR3 spans 15 amino acids. DNA of the CDR3: TGTGCCAGCAGTCCCCAGGGGGGCGGATATCAGCCCCAGCATTTT. Translating gives CASSPQGGGYQPQHF.

This clonotype was detected many times. This chain uses TRBV27 with TRBJ2-7, with 12 bases fitting TRBD2. The germline V gene has CDR1 MNHEY and CDR2 SMNVEV (reference sequence). There are 17 residues in the CDR3. The V gene end was trimmed by 5 bases and the J gene end by 2 bases; junction bases not matched to a gene: 10. The DNA of the CDR3 is TGTGCCAGCAGTGCTCGACTAGCGGGGGTGTCCACCTACGAGCAGTACTTC. This codes for CASSARLAGVSTYEQYF.

This clonotype has ten or more counts. V is TRBV10-3 and J is TRBJ1-1; tentatively, D is TRBD1 (6 bases). CDR1 and CDR2 from the germline V gene are ENHRY and SYGVKD. Between the trimmed V and J ends, which lost 8 bases and 5 bases, there was a span of 18 bases. The CDR3 is 14 amino acids. The CDR3 DNA sequence: TGTGCCATCGGGTGGTCACAGGGCGAAACTGAAGCTTTCTTT. Protein product: CAIGWSQGETEAFF.

This clonotype was seen ten or more times. This rearrangement joins TRBV6-2 or TRBV6-3 to TRBJ2-7, with 11 bases lining up with TRBD2. Germline V gene lookup returns CDR1 MNHEY and CDR2 SVGEGT. The length of the CDR3 is 14 residues. Trimming removed 8 bases from V and 3 bases from J; junction bases left unmatched: 6. In DNA form, the CDR3 reads TGTGCCAGCTTACCGGGACTAGCGGTCTACGAGCAGTACTTC. Translated: CASLPGLAVYEQYF.